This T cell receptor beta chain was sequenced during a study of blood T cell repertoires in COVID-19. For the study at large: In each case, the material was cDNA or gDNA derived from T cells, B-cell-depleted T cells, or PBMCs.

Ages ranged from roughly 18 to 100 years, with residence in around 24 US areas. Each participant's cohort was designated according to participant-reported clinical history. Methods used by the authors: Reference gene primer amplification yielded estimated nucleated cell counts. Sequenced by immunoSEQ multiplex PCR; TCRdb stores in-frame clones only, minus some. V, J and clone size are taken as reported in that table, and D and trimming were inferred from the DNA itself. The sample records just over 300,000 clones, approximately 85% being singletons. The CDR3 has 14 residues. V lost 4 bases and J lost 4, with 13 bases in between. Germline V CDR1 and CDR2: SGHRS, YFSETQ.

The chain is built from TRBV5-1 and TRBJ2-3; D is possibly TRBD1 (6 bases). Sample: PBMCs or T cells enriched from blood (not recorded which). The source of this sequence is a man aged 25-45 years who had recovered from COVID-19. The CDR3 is CASSGSRGADTQYF. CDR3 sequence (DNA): TGCGCCAGCAGCGGGAGCAGGGGAGCAGATACGCAGTATTTT. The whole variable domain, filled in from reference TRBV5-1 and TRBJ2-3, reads KAGVTQTPRYLIKTRGQQVTLSCSPISGHRSVSWYQQTPGQGLQFLFEYFSETQRNKGNFPGRFSGRQFSNSRSEMNVSTLELGDSALYLCASSGSRGADTQYFGPGTRLTVL.